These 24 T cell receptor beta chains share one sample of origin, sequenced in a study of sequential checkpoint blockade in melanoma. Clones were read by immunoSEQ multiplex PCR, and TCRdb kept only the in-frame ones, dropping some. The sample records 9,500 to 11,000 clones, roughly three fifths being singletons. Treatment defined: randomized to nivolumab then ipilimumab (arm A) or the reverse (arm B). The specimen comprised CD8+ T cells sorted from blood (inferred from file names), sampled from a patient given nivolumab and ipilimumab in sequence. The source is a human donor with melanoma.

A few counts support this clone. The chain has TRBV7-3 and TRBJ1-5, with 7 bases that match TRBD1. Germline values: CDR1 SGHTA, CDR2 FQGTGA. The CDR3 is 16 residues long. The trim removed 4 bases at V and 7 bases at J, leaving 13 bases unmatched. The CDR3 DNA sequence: TGTGCCAGCAGCTCCCAACGGAGACAGGGAAGGCAGCCCCAGCATTTT. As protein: CASSSQRRQGRQPQHF. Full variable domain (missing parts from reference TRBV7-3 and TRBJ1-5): GAGVSQTPSNKVTEKGKYVELRCDPISGHTALYWYRQSLGQGPEFLIYFQGTGAADDSGLPNDRFFAVRPEGSVSTLKIQRTERGDSAVYLCASSSQRRQGRQPQHFGDGTRLSIL.

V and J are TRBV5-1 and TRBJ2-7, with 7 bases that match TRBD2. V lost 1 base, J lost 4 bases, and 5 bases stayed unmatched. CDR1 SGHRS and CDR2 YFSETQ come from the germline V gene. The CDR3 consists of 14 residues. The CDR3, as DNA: TGCGCCAGCAGCTTGAGGGAGGGCCGTTACGAGCAGTACTTC. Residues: CASSLREGRYEQYF. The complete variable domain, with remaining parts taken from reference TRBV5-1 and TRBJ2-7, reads KAGVTQTPRYLIKTRGQQVTLSCSPISGHRSVSWYQQTPGQGLQFLFEYFSETQRNKGNFPGRFSGRQFSNSRSEMNVSTLELGDSALYLCASSLREGRYEQYFGPGTRLTVT.

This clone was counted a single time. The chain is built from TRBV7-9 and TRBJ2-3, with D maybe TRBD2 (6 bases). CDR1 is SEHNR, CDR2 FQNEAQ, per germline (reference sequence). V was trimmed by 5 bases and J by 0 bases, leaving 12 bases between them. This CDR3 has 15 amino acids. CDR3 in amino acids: CASSLSGGSTDTQYF. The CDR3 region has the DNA TGTGCCAGCAGCCTTAGCGGAGGGAGCACAGATACGCAGTATTTT.

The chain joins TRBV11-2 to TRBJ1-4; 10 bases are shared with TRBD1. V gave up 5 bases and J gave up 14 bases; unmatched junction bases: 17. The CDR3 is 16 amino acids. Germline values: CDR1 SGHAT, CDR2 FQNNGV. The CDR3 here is CASSPWEGTGADVLFF. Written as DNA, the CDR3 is TGTGCCAGCAGCCCTTGGGAAGGGACAGGGGCCGACGTGCTGTTTTTT. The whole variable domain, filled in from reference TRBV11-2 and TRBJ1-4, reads EAGVAQSPRYKIIEKRQSVAFWCNPISGHATLYWYQQILGQGPKLLIQFQNNGVVDDSQLPKDRFSAERLKGVDSTLKIQPAKLEDSAVYLCASSPWEGTGADVLFFGSGTQLSVL.

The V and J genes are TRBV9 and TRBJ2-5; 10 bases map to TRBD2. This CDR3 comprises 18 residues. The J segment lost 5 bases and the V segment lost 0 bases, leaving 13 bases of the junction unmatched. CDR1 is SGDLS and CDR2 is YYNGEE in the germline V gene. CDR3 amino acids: CASSVGRRLAGEGETQYF. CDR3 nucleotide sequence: TGTGCCAGCAGCGTAGGTAGGCGGCTAGCGGGAGAGGGCGAGACCCAGTACTTC.

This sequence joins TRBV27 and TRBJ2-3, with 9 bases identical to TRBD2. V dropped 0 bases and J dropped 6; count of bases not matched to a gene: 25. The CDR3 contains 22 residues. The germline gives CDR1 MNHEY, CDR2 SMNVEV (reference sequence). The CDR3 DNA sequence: TGTGCCAGCAGTTTATCCCTGAAGGCCTCCGGGGGAGTAGCGGGAGAATTGGATACGCAGTATTTT. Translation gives CASSLSLKASGGVAGELDTQYF.

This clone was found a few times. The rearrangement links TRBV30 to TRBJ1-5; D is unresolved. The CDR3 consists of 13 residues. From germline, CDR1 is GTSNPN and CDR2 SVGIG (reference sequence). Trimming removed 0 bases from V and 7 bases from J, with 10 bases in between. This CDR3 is CAWSVDIPQPQHF. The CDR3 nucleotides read TGTGCCTGGAGTGTCGACATCCCCCAGCCCCAGCATTTT.

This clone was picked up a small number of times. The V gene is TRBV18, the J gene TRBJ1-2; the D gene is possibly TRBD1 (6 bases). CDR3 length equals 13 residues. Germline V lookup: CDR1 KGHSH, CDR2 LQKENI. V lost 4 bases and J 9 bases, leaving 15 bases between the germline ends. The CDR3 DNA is TGTGCCAGCTCACGCACAGGGATGAAGAGCTACACCTTC. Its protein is CASSRTGMKSYTF.

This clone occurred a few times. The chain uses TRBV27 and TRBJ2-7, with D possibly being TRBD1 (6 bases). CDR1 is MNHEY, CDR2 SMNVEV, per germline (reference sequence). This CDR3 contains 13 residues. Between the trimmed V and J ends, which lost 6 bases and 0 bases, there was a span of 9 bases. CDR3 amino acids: CASRWDNSYEQYF. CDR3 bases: TGTGCCAGCAGATGGGACAACTCCTACGAGCAGTACTTC.

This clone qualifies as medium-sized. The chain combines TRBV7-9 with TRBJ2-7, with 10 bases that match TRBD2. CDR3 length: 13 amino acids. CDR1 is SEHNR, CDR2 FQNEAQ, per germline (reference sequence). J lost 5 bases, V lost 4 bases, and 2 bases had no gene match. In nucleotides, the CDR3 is TGTGCCAGCAGCTCGAGCGGGAGGGACGAGCAGTACTTC. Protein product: CASSSSGRDEQYF.

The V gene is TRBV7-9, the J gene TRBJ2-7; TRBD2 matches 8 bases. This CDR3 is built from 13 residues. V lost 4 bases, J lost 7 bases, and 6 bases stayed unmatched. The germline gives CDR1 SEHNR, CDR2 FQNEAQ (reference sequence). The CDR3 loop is CASSSGTSSEQYF. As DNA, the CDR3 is TGTGCCAGCAGCTCCGGGACTAGTTCGGAGCAGTACTTC.

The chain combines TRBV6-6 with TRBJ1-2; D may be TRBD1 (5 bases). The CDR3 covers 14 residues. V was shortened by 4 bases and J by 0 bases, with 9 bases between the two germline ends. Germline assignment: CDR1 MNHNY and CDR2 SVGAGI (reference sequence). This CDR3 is CASSSDISNYGYTF. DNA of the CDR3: TGTGCCAGCAGTTCGGACATTTCTAACTATGGCTACACCTTC.

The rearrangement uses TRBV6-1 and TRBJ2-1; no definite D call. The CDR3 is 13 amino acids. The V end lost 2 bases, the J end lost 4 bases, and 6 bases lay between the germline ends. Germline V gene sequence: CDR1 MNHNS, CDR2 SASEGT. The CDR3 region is CASSEHTYNEQFF. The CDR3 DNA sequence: TGTGCCAGCAGTGAACACACGTACAATGAGCAGTTCTTC.

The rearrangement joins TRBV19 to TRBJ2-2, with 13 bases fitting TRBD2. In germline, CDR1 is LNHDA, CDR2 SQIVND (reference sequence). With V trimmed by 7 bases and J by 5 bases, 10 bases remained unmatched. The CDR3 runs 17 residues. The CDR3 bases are TGTGCCAGTACCCCTACTAGCGGGAGGGCCGGAACCGGGGAGCTGTTTTTT. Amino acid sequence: CASTPTSGRAGTGELFF.

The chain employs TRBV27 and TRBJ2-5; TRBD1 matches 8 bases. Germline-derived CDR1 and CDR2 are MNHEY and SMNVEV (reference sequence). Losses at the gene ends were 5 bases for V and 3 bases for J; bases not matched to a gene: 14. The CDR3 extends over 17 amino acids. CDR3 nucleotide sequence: TGTGCCAGCAGTGCTTACTTGGGACAGGCGGCTAAAGAGACCCAGTACTTC. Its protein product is CASSAYLGQAAKETQYF.

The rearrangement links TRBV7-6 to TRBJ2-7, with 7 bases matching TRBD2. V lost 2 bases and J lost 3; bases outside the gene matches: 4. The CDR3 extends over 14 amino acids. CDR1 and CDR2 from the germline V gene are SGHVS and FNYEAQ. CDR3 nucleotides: TGTGCCAGCAGCTTAATCGCTAGCGGCTACGAGCAGTACTTC. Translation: CASSLIASGYEQYF.

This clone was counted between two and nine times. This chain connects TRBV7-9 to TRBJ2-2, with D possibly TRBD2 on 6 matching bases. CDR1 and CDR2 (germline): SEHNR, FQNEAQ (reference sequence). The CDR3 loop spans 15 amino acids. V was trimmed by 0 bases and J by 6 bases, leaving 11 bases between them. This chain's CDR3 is CASSLAQLAPGELFF. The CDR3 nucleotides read TGTGCCAGCAGCTTAGCGCAACTAGCCCCCGGGGAGCTGTTTTTT.

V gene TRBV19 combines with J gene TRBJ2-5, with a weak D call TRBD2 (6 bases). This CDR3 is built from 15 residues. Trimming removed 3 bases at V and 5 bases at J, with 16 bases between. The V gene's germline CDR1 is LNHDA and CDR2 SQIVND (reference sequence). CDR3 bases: TGTGCCAGTAGTATGGGGGGTAGGGTGCAGGAGACCCAGTACTTC. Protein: CASSMGGRVQETQYF.

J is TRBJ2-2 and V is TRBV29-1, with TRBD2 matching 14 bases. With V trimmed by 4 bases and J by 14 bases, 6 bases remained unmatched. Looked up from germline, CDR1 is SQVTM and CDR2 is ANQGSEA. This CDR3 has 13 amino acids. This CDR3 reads CSVGLAGGGELFF. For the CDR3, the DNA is TGCAGCGTTGGACTAGCGGGGGGGGGAGAACTGTTTTTT.

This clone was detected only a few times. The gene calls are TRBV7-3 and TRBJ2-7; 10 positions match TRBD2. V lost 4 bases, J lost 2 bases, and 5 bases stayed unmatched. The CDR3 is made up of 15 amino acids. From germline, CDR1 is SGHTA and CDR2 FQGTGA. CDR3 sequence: CASSSTSGKAYEQYF. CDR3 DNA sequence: TGTGCCAGCAGCTCCACTAGCGGGAAGGCCTACGAGCAGTACTTC.

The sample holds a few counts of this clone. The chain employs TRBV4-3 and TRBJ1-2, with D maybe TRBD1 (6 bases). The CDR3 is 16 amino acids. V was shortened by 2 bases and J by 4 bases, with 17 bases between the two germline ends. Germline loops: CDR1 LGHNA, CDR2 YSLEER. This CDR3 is CASSQSSPGDGYGYTF. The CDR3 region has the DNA TGCGCCAGCAGCCAATCTTCCCCAGGGGACGGCTATGGCTACACCTTC.

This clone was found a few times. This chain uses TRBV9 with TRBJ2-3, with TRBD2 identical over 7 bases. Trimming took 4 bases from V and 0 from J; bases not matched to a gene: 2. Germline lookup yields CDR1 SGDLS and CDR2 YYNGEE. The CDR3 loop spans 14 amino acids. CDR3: CASSPSGSTDTQYF. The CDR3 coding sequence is TGTGCCAGCAGCCCTAGCGGTAGCACAGATACGCAGTATTTT.

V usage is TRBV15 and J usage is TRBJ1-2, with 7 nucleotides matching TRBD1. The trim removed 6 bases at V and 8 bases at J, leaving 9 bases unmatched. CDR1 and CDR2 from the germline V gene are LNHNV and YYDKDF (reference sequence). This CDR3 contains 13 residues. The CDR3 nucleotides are TGTGCCACCAGACCCACAGGGGAGGACGGCTACACCTTC. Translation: CATRPTGEDGYTF.

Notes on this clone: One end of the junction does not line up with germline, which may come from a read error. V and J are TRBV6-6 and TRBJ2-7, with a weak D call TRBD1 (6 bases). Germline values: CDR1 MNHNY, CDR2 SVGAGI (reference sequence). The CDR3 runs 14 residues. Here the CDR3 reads CAISESGHTYEQYF. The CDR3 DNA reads TGTGCCATCAGTGAGTCGGGACACACCTACGAGCAGTACTTC.